Listed here is a single TCR beta chain. The specificity of this receptor is unknown. The input lacks base qualities; no much larger clone sits a single base away. This sample is part of a study of T cell responses to AZD1222 COVID-19 vaccine (dated by TCRdb to about 2021). With respect to the entire study: AZD1222 recipients whose second dose came at about 4 weeks and those whose second dose came at about 12 weeks were combined into one group, since spike-specific TCR depth and breadth did not differ between the two schedules. Enrollment into the trials was organized by age into subgroups of 18-55, 56-69 and 70-plus years, and those subgroups contained approximately 150, 30 and 60 TCR-sequenced participants, respectively. A total of just over 230 trial participants underwent TCR sequencing, of whom about 210 had received two doses of AZD1222 and about 26 had received two doses of the MenACWY control vaccine. Here is what the overall study found, with its caveats: Participants were mostly white British and included more females than males, and it was suggested by the authors that clonal diversity may have been underestimated. Because no day 14 peak-response samples were available, the repertoires could be characterized only after the peak T cell response. The 56-69-year group was small, and its depth increase did not reach significance, likely because of low power. Conclusions about previously exposed vaccinees are limited because only six or seven AZD1222 recipients were SARS-CoV-2 seropositive at baseline. Vaccine-associated CD4 TCRs spanned the whole spike protein, with dominant responses in regions 160-218 and 743-854. Spike-specific TCR breadth and depth rose significantly after two AZD1222 doses compared with day 0 and with MenACWY recipients. Reportedly, close to half of the unique spike-specific TCRs recognized epitopes lying outside the regions that are mutated in the B.1.351 and B.1.1.7 variants.

Explained via the paper, the time point label denotes: baseline before first vaccination. Vaccinee samples were obtained from the UK trials COV001 and COV002, which included a single-blind randomized controlled phase 2/3 trial of AZD1222 (ChAdOx1 nCoV-19) in healthy adults. For TCRbeta chain sequencing, PBMC samples were collected from trial participants at day 0 and at day 28 after the second dose. The CDR3 regions of human TCRbeta chains were subjected to immunosequencing. The original methods were these. TCRs in the repertoires were compared against a reference library of SARS-CoV-2-specific TCRs that had been generated with the MIRA antigen-specificity platform. Breadth was defined as the fraction of unique TCRs that were SARS-CoV-2-associated, and depth was defined as the fraction of total T cells that were SARS-CoV-2-associated. Using the MIRA data, every spike-specific TCR was mapped to the spike region that the TCR reacted to and assigned to either a CD4 or a CD8 class. Log10-transformed breadth and depth values were compared by one-way ANOVA with Sidak's multiple comparisons tests. TCRdb took over this immuneACCESS table, retaining in-frame rearrangements with V and J assigned. Such tables are incomplete; in checked studies, under half of the missing clones stem from an unresolved V gene, and the remainder is unexplained. The DNA was the basis for D and trimming; V, J and clone size are from that table. For this sample the table gives under 200,000 clones, of which roughly 92% were detected only once. The top ten constitute about 0.64% of the sample.

Spanning cysteine to phenylalanine, the CDR3 consists of 16 amino acids. Just CDR3 DNA is preserved here, 48 bases in frame from base 1. The germline ends are 14 bases apart after V is trimmed by 4 bases and J by 0 bases. CDR1 is given as SGHNT and CDR2 as YYREEE, both from the germline V gene (reference sequence). Rearrangement joined TRBV5-4 to TRBJ1-3; the best D guess is TRBD1, with 6 bases matching. The specimen comprised peripheral blood, sampled on day 0 of AZD1222 vaccination. This sequence originates from an adult in good health. The CDR3 protein is CASSLRGPHSGNTIYF. The DNA sequence is TGTGCCAGCAGCCTCCGGGGGCCTCACTCTGGAAACACCATATATTTT.